What follows are 13 T cell receptor beta chains derived from one specimen sequenced in a study of blood T cell repertoires in COVID-19 (dated by TCRdb to between 2020 and 2021). The library was prepared using the immunoSEQ multiplex PCR assay. TCRdb took over this immuneACCESS table, retaining in-frame rearrangements with V and J assigned. Such tables are incomplete; in checked studies, under half of the missing clones stem from an unresolved V gene, and the remainder is unexplained. In this sample the table shows 50,000 or so clones, around 90% of which occur a single time. The top ten constitute around 3.6% of the sample. Specimen: peripheral blood. The receptors were gathered from a human donor in a cohort sampled during active COVID-19.

CDR3 residues: CASSEGAYGEQYV. DNA of the CDR3: TGTGCCAGCAGTGAAGGTGCATACGGGGAGCAGTACGTC. The chain combines TRBV6-1 with TRBJ2-7; D remains ambiguous. This CDR3 has 13 residues. Germline CDR1 reads MNHNS; CDR2 reads SASEGT. The V end was cut by 1 base, the J end by 7 bases, with 11 bases between.

This chain links TRBV18 with TRBJ2-2; D is perhaps TRBD1 (6 bases). This CDR3 comprises 15 residues. Germline-derived CDR1 and CDR2 are KGHSH and LQKENI. Trimming removed 1 base from V and 4 bases from J, with 10 bases in between. In nucleotides, the CDR3 is TGTGCCAGCTCACCACAAGGGGGATCCACCGGGGAGCTGTTTTTT. Amino acids: CASSPQGGSTGELFF. The variable domain in full, completed from reference TRBV18 and TRBJ2-2, reads NAGVMQNPRHLVRRRGQEARLRCSPMKGHSHVYWYRQLPEEGLKFMVYLQKENIIDESGMPKERFSAEFPKEGPSILRIQQVVRGDSAAYFCASSPQGGSTGELFFGEGSRLTVL.

The genes are TRBV28 and TRBJ2-7, with TRBD1 matching over 7 bases. CDR1 and CDR2 (germline): MDHEN, SYDVKM. This CDR3 region has 16 residues. Trimming at V came to 3 bases and at J to 0 bases, leaving 8 bases not matched to a gene. The CDR3 nucleotides read TGTGCCAGCAGTTTCTCTGGACAGGCCGACTCCTACGAGCAGTACTTC. Protein: CASSFSGQADSYEQYF.

Only a few counts were recorded for this clone. This chain connects TRBV5-1 to TRBJ2-7, with 8 nucleotides matching TRBD1. This CDR3 has 14 residues. V shed 5 bases and J 0 bases; nucleotides not matched to a gene: 4. Germline lookup yields CDR1 SGHRS and CDR2 YFSETQ. CDR3 in amino acids: CASSRTGSSYEQYF. The CDR3 DNA reads as TGCGCCAGCAGTCGGACAGGGAGCTCCTACGAGCAGTACTTC.

A few counts support this clone. The chain uses TRBV9 and TRBJ2-1; 7 bases map to TRBD2. V dropped 3 bases and J dropped 9; count of bases not matched to a gene: 12. The CDR3 spans 15 residues. The germline V gene encodes CDR1 SGDLS and CDR2 YYNGEE. The CDR3 is CASSEGTTPGSEQFF. The CDR3 DNA follows: TGTGCCAGCAGCGAGGGGACTACCCCCGGGAGTGAGCAGTTCTTC.

The V and J genes are TRBV7-9 and TRBJ2-7; a possible D gene is TRBD2 (5 bases). Germline assignment: CDR1 SEHNR and CDR2 FQNEAQ (reference sequence). The CDR3 is 13 amino acids. Trimming stripped 3 bases from V and 5 bases from J, with 11 bases between. CDR3 nucleotides: TGTGCCAGCAGCTTCAGCGGTTTTGACGAGCAGTACGTC. Protein: CASSFSGFDEQYV.

This chain links TRBV7-9 with TRBJ2-7, with 7 bases identical to TRBD2. The CDR3 contains 16 residues. In germline, CDR1 is SEHNR, CDR2 FQNEAQ (reference sequence). The V segment lost 5 bases and the J segment 6 bases; nucleotides outside the gene matches: 16. The DNA of the CDR3 is TGTGCCAGCAGCCCCAGGGCGACGGGAGGCCTCAGCGAGCAGTACTTC. Its translation: CASSPRATGGLSEQYF.

The rearrangement joins TRBV6-4 to TRBJ2-1, with TRBD1 identical over 11 bases. The CDR3 covers 14 residues. V shed 2 bases, J shed 6 bases, and the junction held 0 bases outside the gene matches. Germline CDR1 and CDR2: MRHNA and SNTAGT. CDR3 in DNA: TGTGCCAGCAGTGACGGGACAGGGGGCAATGAGCAGTTCTTC. It is translated as CASSDGTGGNEQFF.

The V gene is TRBV6-1, the J gene TRBJ2-1, with a possible D match to TRBD1 (6 bases). CDR1 and CDR2 from the germline V gene are MNHNS and SASEGT. Trimming left V 4 bases short and J 7 bases short, with 20 bases between. This CDR3 is built from 16 residues. The CDR3 DNA reads TGTGCCAGCAGTGCCTATGGTTGGACAGAGAATAATGAGCAGTTCTTC. Its translation: CASSAYGWTENNEQFF.

This sequence joins TRBV21-1 and TRBJ2-7; TRBD1 reflects the table's D call only, with no check against the DNA. TRBV21-1 represents a pseudogene. This CDR3 region has 15 residues. CDR3 DNA sequence: TGTGCCAGCAGCAAAAGGGACAGGGATCCCTACGAGCAGTACGTC. This gives the protein CASSKRDRDPYEQYV.

The genes are TRBV7-9 and TRBJ1-1; weak D call: TRBD1 (6 bases). Germline V CDR1 and CDR2: SEHNR, FQNEAQ (reference sequence). The CDR3 runs to 15 residues. V was cut by 2 bases and J by 1 base, with 11 bases left in between. CDR3 sequence (DNA): TGTGCCAGCAGCTTACAGGGGCCTGGGAACACTGAAGCTTTCTTT. Protein sequence: CASSLQGPGNTEAFF.

The chain links TRBV6-5 to TRBJ1-2; 9 nucleotides align to TRBD1. Germline V gene lookup returns CDR1 MNHEY and CDR2 SVGAGI. The CDR3 contains 13 residues. V trimming: 6 bases; J trimming: 7 bases; junction bases outside the gene matches: 6. CDR3 residues: CASRVQGALGYTF. The CDR3 DNA reads as TGTGCCAGCAGAGTACAGGGGGCGCTTGGCTACACCTTC.

This sequence joins TRBV5-1 and TRBJ2-3; 8 bases map to TRBD2. CDR1 and CDR2 from the germline V gene are SGHRS and YFSETQ. The CDR3 extends over 14 amino acids. J was trimmed by 2 bases and V by 5 bases; bases with no gene match: 4. CDR3 region: CASRSGSSTDTQYF. As DNA, the CDR3 is TGCGCCAGCAGGAGCGGGAGTTCCACAGATACGCAGTATTTT.